The present entry profiles one T cell receptor (beta chain) with its context. Its antigen is still unknown. This CDR3 comprises 15 residues. Looked up from germline, CDR1 is SGHTA and CDR2 is FQGNSA. V was pared by 4 bases and J by 6 bases, with 13 bases between. This sample stems from a study of T cells in localized non-small cell lung cancer. Study results and caveats: Highest T cell clonality was seen in uninvolved adjacent lung, surpassing that measured in tumor.

Assay used: immunoSEQ multiplex PCR; TCRdb lists only in-frame clones, some missing. Among about 53,000 clones listed, roughly 88% were seen once. The V call is TRBV7-2, the J call TRBJ1-6; D remains unclear. This TCR was recovered from a man aged 35 to 69 with stage III lung adenocarcinoma. The material was peripheral blood mononuclear cells, obtained before any cancer treatment. CDR3 in DNA: TGTGCCAGCAGCTCTGACGGGCGTCTTAATTCACCCCTCCACTTT. This encodes CASSSDGRLNSPLHF.